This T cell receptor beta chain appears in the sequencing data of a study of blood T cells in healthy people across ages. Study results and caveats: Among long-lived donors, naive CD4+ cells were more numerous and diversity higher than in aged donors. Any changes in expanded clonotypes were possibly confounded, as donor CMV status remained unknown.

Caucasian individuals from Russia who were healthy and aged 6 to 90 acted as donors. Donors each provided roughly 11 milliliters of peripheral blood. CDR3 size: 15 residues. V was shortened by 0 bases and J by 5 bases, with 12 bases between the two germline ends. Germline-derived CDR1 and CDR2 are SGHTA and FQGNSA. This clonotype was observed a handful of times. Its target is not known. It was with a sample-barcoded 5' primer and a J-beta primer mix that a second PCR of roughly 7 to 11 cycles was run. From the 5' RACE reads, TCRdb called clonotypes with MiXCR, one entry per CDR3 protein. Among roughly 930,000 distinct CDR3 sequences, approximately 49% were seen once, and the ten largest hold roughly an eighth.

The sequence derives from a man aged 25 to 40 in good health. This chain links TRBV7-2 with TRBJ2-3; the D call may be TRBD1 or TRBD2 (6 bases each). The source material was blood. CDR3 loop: CASSLARGRGDTQYF. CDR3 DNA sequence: TGTGCCAGCAGCTTAGCACGGGGGCGGGGAGATACGCAGTATTTT.